This T cell receptor (beta chain) is from a study of blood T cell repertoires in COVID-19. Study summary: Material from acute and convalescent COVID-19 was sourced from the United States, Italy and Spain. PBMCs, B-cell-depleted T cells, or T cells provided the cDNA or gDNA that made up the material.

Per the original methods: Estimates of nucleated cell counts were drawn from the amplification of reference gene primers. The method was immunoSEQ multiplex PCR; TCRdb's version includes in-frame clones alone and lacks a portion of them. V and J calls and clone size are those listed in that table; D and trimming were worked out from the DNA. Among 200,000 to 250,000 clones listed, roughly 80% were seen once. Trimming shortened V by 4 bases and J by 1 base, and 7 bases separated the two germline ends. There are 13 residues in the CDR3. Germline lookup yields CDR1 MNHEY and CDR2 SVGEGT. This clone was seen a few times.

The chain employs TRBV6-2 or TRBV6-3 and TRBJ1-1; unclear D gene. Sequenced: peripheral blood. The receptor was derived from a woman older than 75 with active or convalescent COVID-19. In DNA form, the CDR3 reads TGTGCCAGCAGTTCCTACCAGAACACTGAAGCTTTCTTT. Translated, it gives CASSSYQNTEAFF.